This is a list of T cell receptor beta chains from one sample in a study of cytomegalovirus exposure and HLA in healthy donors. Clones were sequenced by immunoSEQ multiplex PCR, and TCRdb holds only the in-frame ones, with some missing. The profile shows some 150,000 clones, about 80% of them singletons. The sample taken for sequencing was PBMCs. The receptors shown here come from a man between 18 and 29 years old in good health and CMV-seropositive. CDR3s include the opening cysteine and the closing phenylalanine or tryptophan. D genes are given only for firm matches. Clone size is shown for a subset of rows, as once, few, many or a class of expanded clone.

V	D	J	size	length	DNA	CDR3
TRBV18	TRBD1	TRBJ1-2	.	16	TGTGCCAGCTCCCCTCAGACAGGGCCTTTGGGTTATGGCTACACCTTC	CASSPQTGPLGYGYTF
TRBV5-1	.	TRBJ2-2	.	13	TGCGCCAGCAGCCCACAGGGTAGCGGGGAGCTGTTTTTT	CASSPQGSGELFF
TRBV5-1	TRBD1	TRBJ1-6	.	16	TGCGCCAGCAGCTTTGACAGGGAACGGTTGAATTCACCCCTCCACTTT	CASSFDRERLNSPLHF
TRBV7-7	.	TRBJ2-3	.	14	TGTGCCAGCAGCTTAGGGACTACTACAGATACGCAGTATTTT	CASSLGTTTDTQYF
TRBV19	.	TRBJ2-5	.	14	TGTGCCAGTAGTATAAGGGACTTCCAAGAGACCCAGTACTTC	CASSIRDFQETQYF
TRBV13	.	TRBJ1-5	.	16	TGTGCCAGCAGCTTAGGCCTCTCGGGGGGTAATCAGCCCCAGCATTTT	CASSLGLSGGNQPQHF
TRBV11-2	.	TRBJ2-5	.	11	TGTGCCAGCAGCCCCGGAGAGACCCAGTACTTC	CASSPGETQYF
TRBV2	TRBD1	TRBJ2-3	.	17	TGTGCCAGCAGTAGGACAGGACAGCTCTCTAGCACAGATACGCAGTATTTT	CASSRTGQLSSTDTQYF
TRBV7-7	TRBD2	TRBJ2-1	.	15	TGTGCCAGCAGCGCTAGCGGGAGCCCCTTCAATGAGCAGTTCTTC	CASSASGSPFNEQFF
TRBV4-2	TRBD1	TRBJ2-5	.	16	TGTGCCAGCAGCCAAGATCCGCAGGGGGTAGAAGAGACCCAGTACTTC	CASSQDPQGVEETQYF
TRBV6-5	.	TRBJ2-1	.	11	TGTGCCACAATGCGTTACAATGAGCAGTTCTTC	CATMRYNEQFF
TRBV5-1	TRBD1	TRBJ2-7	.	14	TGCGCCAGCAGCGGACGGACAGGGAGCGACGAGCAGTACTTC	CASSGRTGSDEQYF
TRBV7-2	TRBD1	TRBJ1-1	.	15	TGTGCCAGCAGCCCCACCGGACAGGGAGGCACTGAAGCTTTCTTT	CASSPTGQGGTEAFF
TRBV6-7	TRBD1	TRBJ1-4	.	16	TGTGCCAGCAGTCTCGAGAACGGGACAGCGAATGAAAAACTGTTTTTT	CASSLENGTANEKLFF
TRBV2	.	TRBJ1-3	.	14	TGTGCCAGCGTGGGGGCAGGGGCTGGAAACACCATATATTTT	CASVGAGAGNTIYF
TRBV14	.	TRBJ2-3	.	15	TGTGCCAGCAGCCAAGATCCGGGGACACGGGATACGCAGTATTTT	CASSQDPGTRDTQYF
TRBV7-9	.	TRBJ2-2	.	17	TGTTCCAGCAGCTTAGGGTTCCGGGGTCGAAACACCGGGGAGCTGTTTTTT	CSSSLGFRGRNTGELFF
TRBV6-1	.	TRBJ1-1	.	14	TGTGCCAGCACCAAGGGACTTGGGAACACTGAAGCTTTCTTT	CASTKGLGNTEAFF
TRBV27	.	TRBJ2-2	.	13	TGTGCCAGCAGTCCCACGAACACCGGGGAGCTGTTTTTT	CASSPTNTGELFF
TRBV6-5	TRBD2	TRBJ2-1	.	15	TGTGCCAGCAGTTATGCGGGGGGCCGGGGTAATGAGCAGTTCTTC	CASSYAGGRGNEQFF
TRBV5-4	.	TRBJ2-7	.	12	TGTGCCAGCAGCTTGATTAACCACGAGCAGTACTTC	CASSLINHEQYF
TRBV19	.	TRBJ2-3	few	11	TGTGCCAGTCGAGAGGAGTATACGCAGTATTTT	CASREEYTQYF
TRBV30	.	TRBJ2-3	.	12	TGTGCCTGCGGACAGAGCACAGATACGCAGTATTTT	CACGQSTDTQYF
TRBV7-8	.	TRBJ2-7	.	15	TGTGCCAGCAGCTTCCCGACCCAGGGGAGTTACGAGCAGTACTTC	CASSFPTQGSYEQYF
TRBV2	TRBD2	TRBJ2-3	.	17	TGTGCCAGCAGTGATCTCCCGTGGGGGGAGGGAGATGATACGCAGTATTTT	CASSDLPWGEGDDTQYF
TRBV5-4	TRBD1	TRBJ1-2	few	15	TGTGCCAGCAGCTTGGGGACAGGGAAGGACTATGGCTACACCTTC	CASSLGTGKDYGYTF